The next 13 T cell receptor beta chains were all read from a single sample in a study of T cell responses to AZD1222 COVID-19 vaccine. The assay was immunoSEQ multiplex PCR, and TCRdb's table has in-frame clones only and misses some. The data contain around 89,000 clones, about nine tenths of them singletons. This specimen consisted of peripheral blood, obtained 28 days after the second AZD1222 dose. These receptors all stem from an adult who received the AZD1222 COVID-19 vaccine.

The CDR3 protein is CASSPPTGELFF. The CDR3 DNA is TGTGCCAGCAGCCCCCCAACCGGGGAGCTGTTTTTT. V is TRBV21-1 and J is TRBJ2-2; whether TRBD1, the table's D call, matches the DNA was not checked. TRBV21-1 is given as a pseudogene. The CDR3 length is 12 residues.

This chain links TRBV28 with TRBJ1-1; possibly TRBD1 for D (5 bases). V lost 2 bases and J lost 1, with 11 bases in between. The germline V gene encodes CDR1 MDHEN and CDR2 SYDVKM. The CDR3 totals 15 residues. DNA for the CDR3: TGTGCCAGCAGTTTAGCCGGGGGAAAGAACACTGAAGCTTTCTTT. Translating it yields CASSLAGGKNTEAFF.

The rearrangement links TRBV18 to TRBJ1-5; D ambiguous. V lost 3 bases and J lost 8, with 11 bases in between. Germline values: CDR1 KGHSH, CDR2 LQKENI. This CDR3 has 13 amino acids. The CDR3 sequence is CASSPGPREPQHF. For the CDR3, the DNA is TGTGCCAGCTCACCCGGCCCGAGGGAGCCCCAGCATTTT.

The chain is built from TRBV6-2 or TRBV6-3 and TRBJ2-5; D gene unclear. Trimming removed 5 bases from V and 5 bases from J, with 15 bases in between. From germline, CDR1 is MNHEY and CDR2 SVGEGT. This CDR3 contains 14 residues. The CDR3 bases are TGTGCCAGCAGTCCAACCGCCAAGTACGAGACCCAGTACTTC. Translation: CASSPTAKYETQYF.

The J gene is TRBJ1-4, the V gene TRBV7-8, with TRBD1 identical over 7 bases. Per germline, CDR1 SGHVS and CDR2 FQNEAQ. The CDR3 totals 15 residues. J lost 5 bases, V lost 4 bases, and 7 bases had no gene match. The CDR3 bases are TGTGCCAGCAGCTGGTCGCGACAGGGAAATGAAAAACTGTTTTTT. This translates into CASSWSRQGNEKLFF.

J is TRBJ2-7 and V is TRBV19; D is perhaps TRBD1 (5 bases). The CDR3 is made up of 13 amino acids. The germline V and J ends were trimmed by 5 bases and 5 bases, with 13 bases remaining between them. Germline CDR1 LNHDA, CDR2 SQIVND (reference sequence). The DNA of the CDR3 is TGTGCCAGTAGTTTGTCGCAGGGTAACGAGCAGTACTTC. Translation gives CASSLSQGNEQYF. The entire variable domain, with the rest obtained from reference TRBV19 and TRBJ2-7, is as follows: DGGITQSPKYLFRKEGQNVTLSCEQNLNHDAMYWYRQDPGQGLRLIYYSQIVNDFQKGDIAEGYSVSREKKESFPLTVTSAQKNPTAFYLCASSLSQGNEQYFGPGTRLTVT.

This sequence joins TRBV9 and TRBJ1-4; D not resolved. Trimming took off 4 bases at V and 0 bases at J, with 13 bases between the two ends. The CDR3 runs to 16 residues. Germline CDR1 reads SGDLS; CDR2 reads YYNGEE. The CDR3 DNA is TGTGCCAGCAGCACCACTGGCGGGGCAACTAATGAAAAACTGTTTTTT. Amino acid sequence: CASSTTGGATNEKLFF.

This chain connects TRBV6-2 or TRBV6-3 to TRBJ1-5, with D hard to call. Trimming took 4 bases from V and 4 from J, leaving 17 bases between them. Germline CDR1 and CDR2: MNHEY and SVGEGT. The CDR3 loop spans 16 amino acids. DNA for the CDR3: TGTGCCAGCAGTTTCTACTCCGGGCCACAGAATCAGCCCCAGCATTTT. Protein: CASSFYSGPQNQPQHF.

The chain combines TRBV27 with TRBJ2-3; 12 bases are a match to TRBD1. CDR3 length: 17 amino acids. Trimming at V came to 3 bases and at J to 6 bases, leaving 10 bases not matched to a gene. Germline assignment: CDR1 MNHEY and CDR2 SMNVEV (reference sequence). The CDR3: CASSFGGTGGRFDTQYF. The CDR3 bases are TGTGCCAGCAGTTTTGGGGGGACAGGGGGCAGGTTTGATACGCAGTATTTT.

Turning to this clone: Additional DNA sequences in this sample encode the identical CDR3. The chain carries TRBV3-1 (or the pseudogene TRBV3-2) and TRBJ1-5; D is undetermined. This CDR3 is 12 amino acids long. The germline gives CDR1 LGHDT, CDR2 YNNKEL (reference sequence). V was shortened by 3 bases and J by 5 bases, with 5 bases between the two germline ends. The CDR3 loop is CASSHLDQPQHF. CDR3 DNA sequence: TGTGCCAGCAGCCACTTAGATCAGCCCCAGCATTTT.

CDR3 bases: TGTGCCAGCAGTAAGGGACTAGCAGAGACCCAGTACTTC. Its protein is CASSKGLAETQYF. This sequence joins TRBV6-5 and TRBJ2-5; TRBD2 aligns across 9 bases. Losses at the gene ends were 5 bases for V and 4 bases for J; bases not matched to a gene: 2. Germline values: CDR1 MNHEY, CDR2 SVGAGI. CDR3 length: 13 residues.

J is TRBJ2-5 and V is TRBV7-3; no clear D gene. CDR1 and CDR2 (germline): SGHTA, FQGTGA. V lost 5 bases to trimming and J lost 4 bases, with 11 bases between them. CDR3 length: 13 amino acids. CDR3 loop: CASSRDSTETQYF. In DNA form, the CDR3 reads TGTGCCAGCAGCCGAGACTCCACAGAGACCCAGTACTTC. The full variable domain, rest sourced from reference TRBV7-3 and TRBJ2-5, is GAGVSQTPSNKVTEKGKYVELRCDPISGHTALYWYRQSLGQGPEFLIYFQGTGAADDSGLPNDRFFAVRPEGSVSTLKIQRTERGDSAVYLCASSRDSTETQYFGPGTRLLVL.

The chain carries TRBV7-3 and TRBJ2-3; the D gene is possibly TRBD2 (5 bases). The CDR3 is made up of 15 amino acids. Germline CDR1 and CDR2: SGHTA and FQGTGA. V lost 1 base and J lost 5, with 13 bases in between. CDR3 residues: CASSLMGNGGDTQYF. The CDR3, as DNA: TGTGCCAGCAGCTTAATGGGGAATGGAGGAGATACGCAGTATTTT.